A single sample gave rise to the 16 T cell receptor beta chains below, sequenced in a study of OX40 agonist ivuxolimab in advanced cancers. Sequencing used immunoSEQ multiplex PCR; TCRdb keeps in-frame clones, though not all of them. Among roughly 61,000 clones, approximately 86% were seen once, and the ten largest hold around 0.6%. The specimen comprised CD4+ or CD8+ T cells sorted from blood, sampled in a trial of the OX40 agonist ivuxolimab. The receptors were gathered from an adult with an advanced solid tumor such as melanoma, head and neck, liver or kidney cancer.

The V gene is TRBV6-5, the J gene TRBJ1-2, with 8 bases aligning to TRBD1. Per the germline V gene, CDR1 is MNHEY and CDR2 is SVGAGI. The CDR3 has 11 residues. Trimming cost V 8 bases and J 8 bases; bases outside gene matches: 4. CDR3 bases: TGTGCCAGCCCCGGACAGGGAGGCTACACCTTC. Protein sequence: CASPGQGGYTF.

The rearrangement links TRBV5-6 to TRBJ2-7; D tentatively reads TRBD1 or TRBD2 (5 bases each). The CDR3 covers 16 residues. The germline V gene encodes CDR1 SGHDT and CDR2 YYEEEE. V dropped 4 bases and J dropped 3 bases, with 20 bases sitting between them. The CDR3 region is CASSPGPGRVNYEQYF. The DNA for the CDR3 is TGTGCCAGCAGCCCGGGACCCGGCAGGGTGAACTACGAGCAGTACTTC.

CDR3 DNA sequence: TGCGCCAGCAGCGCGACAGGGGGCAGCGGCTATGGCTACACCTTC. It codes for CASSATGGSGYGYTF. V usage is TRBV5-1 and J usage is TRBJ1-2, with 10 bases that match TRBD1. V lost 4 bases and J lost 4; bases outside the gene matches: 7. CDR1 is SGHRS and CDR2 is YFSETQ in the germline V gene. The CDR3 totals 15 residues.

In regard to this clone: This sample includes further DNA sequences coding for the same CDR3. The rearrangement joins TRBV5-4 to TRBJ2-1, with unresolved D. The V and J ends lost 0 bases and 1 base respectively, with 5 bases between them. Germline-derived CDR1 and CDR2 are SGHNT and YYREEE (reference sequence). This CDR3 has 14 residues. The DNA for the CDR3 is TGTGCCAGCAGCTTGGCTGGGTCCTACAATGAGCAGTTCTTC. Its protein is CASSLAGSYNEQFF.

The chain couples TRBV7-2 to TRBJ1-5; D is unclear. The CDR3 loop spans 16 amino acids. Deletions cut 1 base from V and 1 base from J, with 11 bases between. Germline V gene data show CDR1 as SGHTA and CDR2 as FQGNSA. The chain's CDR3 is CASSLGVGRSNQPQHF. In nucleotides, the CDR3 is TGTGCCAGCAGCTTAGGGGTTGGGCGAAGCAATCAGCCCCAGCATTTT.

The CDR3 coding sequence is TGTGCCATCAGTGGGGTTATCACAGATACGCAGTATTTT. This sequence encodes CAISGVITDTQYF. This chain uses TRBV10-3 with TRBJ2-3; no definite D call. CDR3 length: 13 amino acids. Trimming took off 4 bases at V and 2 bases at J, with 7 bases between the two ends. Germline assignment: CDR1 ENHRY and CDR2 SYGVKD.

This clone came up once. The V gene is TRBV25-1, the J gene TRBJ2-7; 10 bases line up with TRBD1. This CDR3 is 14 amino acids long. Germline lookup yields CDR1 MGHDK and CDR2 SYGVNS. After removal of 5 bases from V and 6 bases from J, the junction contained 7 bases not matched to a gene. The chain's CDR3 is CASSHRQGAGEQYF. CDR3 DNA: TGTGCCAGCAGTCATAGACAGGGGGCGGGCGAGCAGTACTTC.

This chain uses TRBV15 with TRBJ2-3; TRBD2 might be the D (7 bases). Per germline, CDR1 LNHNV and CDR2 YYDKDF (reference sequence). There are 19 residues in the CDR3. The ends were cut back, 5 bases at V and 4 bases at J, with 28 bases in the middle. CDR3 sequence: CATSPYGGPAPSKADTQYF. The CDR3 DNA sequence: TGTGCCACCAGCCCCTACGGGGGGCCAGCCCCATCAAAGGCAGATACGCAGTATTTT. Full variable domain (outside the CDR3, taken from reference TRBV15 and TRBJ2-3): DAMVIQNPRYQVTQFGKPVTLSCSQTLNHNVMYWYQQKSSQAPKLLFHYYDKDFNNEADTPDNFQSRRPNTSFCFLDIRSPGLGDTAMYLCATSPYGGPAPSKADTQYFGPGTRLTVL.

The chain is built from TRBV7-8 and TRBJ1-1, with TRBD1 identical over 9 bases. The CDR3 is made up of 17 amino acids. V shed 2 bases, J shed 3 bases, and the junction held 10 bases outside the gene matches. Germline CDR1 reads SGHVS; CDR2 reads FQNEAQ. The CDR3 DNA is TGTGCCAGCAGCTTAAACAGGGGGCTAGGGTCGGACACTGAAGCTTTCTTT. It translates to CASSLNRGLGSDTEAFF.

The rearrangement links TRBV9 to TRBJ2-2; D remains ambiguous. CDR1 and CDR2 from the germline V gene are SGDLS and YYNGEE. The CDR3 has 13 residues. V was cut by 4 bases and J by 5 bases, with 9 bases left in between. The CDR3 DNA reads as TGTGCCAGCAGCCCTAGTGTTACCGGGGAGCTGTTTTTT. This translates into CASSPSVTGELFF.

The chain recombines TRBV6-1 with TRBJ2-5; the D gene is possibly TRBD2 (6 bases). This CDR3 comprises 14 residues. Trimming removed 2 bases at V and 5 bases at J, with 12 bases between. The germline gives CDR1 MNHNS, CDR2 SASEGT. The CDR3 protein is CASSERSGRETQYF. The DNA for the CDR3 is TGTGCCAGCAGTGAACGGTCAGGGAGGGAGACCCAGTACTTC.

V gene TRBV27 combines with J gene TRBJ2-5; 10 nucleotides line up with TRBD2. After removal of 6 bases from V and 4 bases from J, the junction contained 8 bases not matched to a gene. Germline V gene sequence: CDR1 MNHEY, CDR2 SMNVEV (reference sequence). This CDR3 is 15 amino acids long. The CDR3 region has the DNA TGTGCCAGCAGCCGGGGGGTAGCGGGAGGAGAGACCCAGTACTTC. Translated, it gives CASSRGVAGGETQYF.

This rearrangement joins TRBV30 to TRBJ2-3; tentatively, D is TRBD1 (6 bases). The V end lost 8 bases, the J end lost 2 bases, and 14 bases lay between the germline ends. The CDR3 loop spans 13 amino acids. Germline loops: CDR1 GTSNPN, CDR2 SVGIG (reference sequence). The DNA of the CDR3 is TGTGCCGGCTACAGGGAGTCCACAGATACGCAGTATTTT. Translating it yields CAGYRESTDTQYF.

The V gene is TRBV11-2, the J gene TRBJ2-7; 8 bases match TRBD1. Germline loops: CDR1 SGHAT, CDR2 FQNNGV. With V trimmed by 8 bases and J by 3 bases, 9 bases remained unmatched. This CDR3 spans 14 amino acids. The CDR3 spells CASGQGPKNYEQYF. Here the CDR3 DNA reads TGTGCCAGCGGACAGGGACCGAAGAACTACGAGCAGTACTTC. The whole variable domain, filled in from reference TRBV11-2 and TRBJ2-7, reads EAGVAQSPRYKIIEKRQSVAFWCNPISGHATLYWYQQILGQGPKLLIQFQNNGVVDDSQLPKDRFSAERLKGVDSTLKIQPAKLEDSAVYLCASGQGPKNYEQYFGPGTRLTVT.

This chain uses TRBV7-2 with TRBJ1-2; D unresolved. Germline V gene sequence: CDR1 SGHTA, CDR2 FQGNSA. The CDR3 runs 16 residues. The V end lost 0 bases, the J end lost 0 bases, and 11 bases lay between the germline ends. CDR3 nucleotide sequence: TGTGCCAGCAGCTTAGCAGTGACGGCCTCTAACTATGGCTACACCTTC. Its protein is CASSLAVTASNYGYTF.

On this clone: Relative to the germline gene, one junction end is altered; a read error may explain this. V usage is TRBV20-1 and J usage is TRBJ2-7; D is possibly TRBD1 (6 bases). This CDR3 has 10 amino acids. Germline V gives CDR1 DFQATT, CDR2 SNEGSKA (reference sequence). The CDR3 DNA is TGCAGTGCTAGAGCTACAGGGCCCATCTTC. Encoded protein: CSARATGPIF.